What follows are 16 T cell receptor beta chains derived from one specimen sequenced in a study of blood T cell repertoires in COVID-19 (dated by TCRdb to the early 2020s). Libraries were constructed by the immunoSEQ multiplex PCR assay. TCRdb's version of the immuneACCESS table is confined to in-frame rearrangements and falls short of the full clone set. An unresolved V gene accounts for under half of the shortfall where checked; the remainder is of unknown origin. The sample table records 200,000 to 250,000 clones; approximately 90% of these occur just once. Of the sample, 0.87% falls within the top ten clones. The sample taken for sequencing was PBMCs or T cells enriched from blood (not recorded which). The source is a man aged 45-60 years who had been exposed to COVID-19.

CDR3 residues: CASTLWGGSPLHF. Here the CDR3 DNA reads TGTGCCAGCACATTGTGGGGGGGATCACCCCTCCACTTT. This rearrangement joins TRBV6-5 to TRBJ1-6; possible D gene TRBD1, 5 bases. The germline V gene encodes CDR1 MNHEY and CDR2 SVGAGI. The length of the CDR3 is 13 residues. Trimming took off 7 bases at V and 10 bases at J, with 14 bases between the two ends.

The rearrangement links TRBV7-9 to TRBJ1-3; D is unresolved. Germline assignment: CDR1 SEHNR and CDR2 FQNEAQ (reference sequence). CDR3 length: 13 residues. Trimming removed 1 base at V and 3 bases at J, with 4 bases between. The CDR3 nucleotides are TGTGCCAGCAGCTTAGGAGGTGGAAACACCATATATTTT. Translation: CASSLGGGNTIYF.

This clone occurred once. This chain's CDR3 is CASSLVGMGLDYF. CDR3 sequence (DNA): TGTGCCAGCAGCTTAGTAGGAATGGGACTCGATTATTTT. The chain joins TRBV7-9 to TRBJ2-3, with a weak D call TRBD2 (6 bases). CDR1 and CDR2 (germline): SEHNR, FQNEAQ (reference sequence). This CDR3 has 13 residues. V was cut by 1 base and J by 15 bases, with 17 bases left in between.

This rearrangement joins TRBV11-2 to TRBJ1-4; the D gene is possibly TRBD1 (6 bases). Trimming left V 2 bases short and J 8 bases short, with 15 bases between. CDR1 is SGHAT and CDR2 is FQNNGV in the germline V gene. The CDR3 spans 15 residues. The CDR3 protein is CASSLSGATREKLFF. The CDR3 coding sequence is TGTGCCAGCAGCTTATCAGGGGCTACTCGGGAAAAACTGTTTTTT.

A few counts support this clone. The chain recombines TRBV28 with TRBJ1-6, with 8 bases that match TRBD1. This CDR3 comprises 16 residues. Unmatched junction bases numbered 16, after V lost 4 bases and J lost 14 bases. The V gene's germline CDR1 is MDHEN and CDR2 SYDVKM. CDR3 nucleotide sequence: TGTGCCAGCAGTTCTCTCATGGACAGGGTGTTGGGTTCCCTCCACTTT. This sequence encodes CASSSLMDRVLGSLHF.

This chain links TRBV12-5 with TRBJ2-5, with TRBD1 as a possible D gene (6 bases). V was shortened by 5 bases and J by 4 bases, with 11 bases between the two germline ends. Germline CDR1 reads LGHNT; CDR2 reads FRNRAP. The CDR3 runs 13 residues. The CDR3 protein is CASGTSGAETQYF. The CDR3 DNA is TGTGCTAGTGGTACATCAGGGGCAGAGACCCAGTACTTC.

This chain connects TRBV7-2 to TRBJ2-3; 7 bases are a match to TRBD1. Germline V lookup: CDR1 SGHTA, CDR2 FQGNSA. V was clipped by 6 bases and J by 1 base; unmatched bases: 7. The CDR3 is made up of 15 amino acids. This CDR3 reads CASRRDSLRTDTQYF. In DNA form, the CDR3 reads TGTGCCAGCAGGAGGGACAGCCTCCGCACAGATACGCAGTATTTT.

The chain carries TRBV11-3 and TRBJ2-1; TRBD2 agrees at 8 bases. Per germline, CDR1 SGHNT and CDR2 YENEEA. V trimming: 0 bases; J trimming: 6 bases; junction bases outside the gene matches: 7. This CDR3 contains 16 residues. The CDR3 sequence is CASSLDVTGRANEQFF. The CDR3 DNA reads as TGTGCCAGCAGCTTAGATGTGACCGGGAGGGCCAATGAGCAGTTCTTC.

The chain links TRBV5-1 to TRBJ1-6; 9 bases align to TRBD1. Germline V gives CDR1 SGHRS, CDR2 YFSETQ. The CDR3 sequence is 13 residues long. Trimming at V came to 7 bases and at J to 5 bases, leaving 1 base not matched to a gene. CDR3 coding DNA: TGCGCCAGCCGGACAGGGGATAATTCACCCCTCCACTTT. Residues: CASRTGDNSPLHF. Based on the CDR3 plus reference TRBV5-1 and TRBJ1-6, the full variable domain is KAGVTQTPRYLIKTRGQQVTLSCSPISGHRSVSWYQQTPGQGLQFLFEYFSETQRNKGNFPGRFSGRQFSNSRSEMNVSTLELGDSALYLCASRTGDNSPLHFGNGTRLTVT.

The V and J genes are TRBV5-1 and TRBJ2-3; TRBD1 matches 7 bases. There are 14 residues in the CDR3. V lost 2 bases and J lost 1; bases outside the gene matches: 1. Germline loops: CDR1 SGHRS, CDR2 YFSETQ. CDR3 sequence: CASSFGQGTDTQYF. For the CDR3, the DNA is TGCGCCAGCAGCTTCGGACAGGGCACAGATACGCAGTATTTT.

This sequence joins TRBV5-1 and TRBJ1-1; D is possibly TRBD1 (6 bases). Per the germline V gene, CDR1 is SGHRS and CDR2 is YFSETQ. V was clipped by 4 bases and J by 3 bases, with 22 bases between them. The CDR3 extends over 17 amino acids. The CDR3 spells CASSTSFQGFGYTEAFF. The CDR3 DNA follows: TGCGCCAGCAGCACCTCATTTCAGGGGTTTGGGTACACTGAAGCTTTCTTT.

The genes are TRBV5-8 and TRBJ2-5, with 14 nucleotides matching TRBD2. This CDR3 spans 17 amino acids. CDR1 and CDR2 (germline): SGHTS, YDEGEE. The junction had 9 bases not matched to a gene; V was cut back by 5 bases and J by 3 bases. The CDR3 nucleotides read TGTGCCAGCAGTTCCGGACTAGCGGGGGGTCACGAAGAGACCCAGTACTTC. Its protein is CASSSGLAGGHEETQYF.

This chain joins TRBV7-9 and TRBJ1-5; 10 bases match TRBD1. The length of the CDR3 is 16 residues. The trim removed 5 bases at V and 6 bases at J, leaving 10 bases unmatched. CDR1 and CDR2 (germline): SEHNR, FQNEAQ (reference sequence). The CDR3 loop reads CASSPQTGGAGQPQHF. CDR3 bases: TGTGCCAGCAGCCCCCAGACAGGGGGCGCGGGTCAGCCCCAGCATTTT.

The chain joins TRBV28 to TRBJ2-1; 10 positions match TRBD1. The CDR3 sequence is 14 residues long. After removal of 1 base from V and 12 bases from J, the junction contained 6 bases not matched to a gene. Germline V lookup: CDR1 MDHEN, CDR2 SYDVKM. CDR3 in DNA: TGTGCCAGCAGTTTATCAGGGACAGGGGATAGGCAGTTCTTC. Translating it yields CASSLSGTGDRQFF.

With regard to this clone: The same CDR3 is also encoded by other DNA sequences in this sample. The genes are TRBV24-1 and TRBJ1-2, with D perhaps TRBD1 (6 bases). The CDR3 extends over 14 amino acids. Trimming removed 4 bases at V and 3 bases at J, with 11 bases between. Germline lookup yields CDR1 KGHDR and CDR2 SFDVKD. CDR3 DNA: TGTGCCACCAGTGACGCAGGACAGCACTATGGCTACACCTTC. Translated, it gives CATSDAGQHYGYTF.

The rearrangement links TRBV28 to TRBJ2-7, with D perhaps matching TRBD2 (5 bases). This CDR3 is 13 amino acids long. V lost 6 bases and J 0 bases, leaving 9 bases between the germline ends. Germline CDR1 reads MDHEN; CDR2 reads SYDVKM. The CDR3 here is CASSPGSSYEQYV. In DNA, the CDR3 is TGTGCCAGCAGCCCGGGAAGCTCCTACGAGCAGTACGTC.